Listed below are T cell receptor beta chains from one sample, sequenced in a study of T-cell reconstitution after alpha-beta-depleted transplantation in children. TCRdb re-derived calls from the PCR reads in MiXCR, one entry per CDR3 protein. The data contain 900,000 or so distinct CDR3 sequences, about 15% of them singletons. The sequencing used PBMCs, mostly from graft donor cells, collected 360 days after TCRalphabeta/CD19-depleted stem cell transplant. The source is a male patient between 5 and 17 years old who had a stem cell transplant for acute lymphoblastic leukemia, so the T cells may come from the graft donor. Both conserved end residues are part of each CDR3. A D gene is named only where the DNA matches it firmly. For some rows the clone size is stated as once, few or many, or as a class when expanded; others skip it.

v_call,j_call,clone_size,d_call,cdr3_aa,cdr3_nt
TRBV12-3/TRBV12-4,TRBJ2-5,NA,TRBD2,CASSGTSEFTQYF,TGTGCCAGCAGTGGGACTAGCGAGTTTACCCAGTACTTC
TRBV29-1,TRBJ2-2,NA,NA,CSVVAQVNTGELFF,TGCAGCGTTGTCGCGCAGGTTAACACCGGGGAGCTGTTTTTT
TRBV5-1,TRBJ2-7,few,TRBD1,CASSLRSDRVAYEQYF,TGCGCCAGCAGCTTGCGGTCGGACAGGGTGGCCTACGAGCAGTACTTC
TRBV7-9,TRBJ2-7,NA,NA,CASSLDLAPAPLEQYF,TGTGCCAGCAGCTTAGATCTAGCCCCTGCCCCCCTCGAGCAGTACTTC
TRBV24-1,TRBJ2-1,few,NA,CATSDPGTDPFF,TGTGCCACCAGTGACCCAGGGACTGATCCGTTCTTC
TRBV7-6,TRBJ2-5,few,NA,CASSLAPQGKETQYF,TGTGCCAGCAGCTTAGCTCCCCAGGGGAAAGAGACCCAGTACTTC
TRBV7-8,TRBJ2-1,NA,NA,CASRGGGGFVEQFF,TGTGCCAGCCGCGGAGGAGGAGGGTTCGTTGAGCAGTTCTTC
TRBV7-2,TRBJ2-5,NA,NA,CASTALQETQYF,TGTGCCAGCACCGCCCTCCAAGAGACCCAGTACTTC
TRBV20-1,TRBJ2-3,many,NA,CSARDMSGSTDTQYF,TGCAGTGCTAGAGATATGAGCGGTAGCACAGATACGCAGTATTTT
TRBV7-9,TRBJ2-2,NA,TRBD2,CASRTPGLASGELFF,TGTGCCAGCAGGACCCCGGGACTAGCGTCCGGGGAGCTGTTTTTT
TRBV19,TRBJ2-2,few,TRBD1,CASEGQVLWYGTGELFF,TGTGCCAGTGAAGGACAGGTACTATGGTATGGCACCGGGGAGCTGTTTTTT
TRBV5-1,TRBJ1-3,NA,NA,CASSLVGQESSGNTIYF,TGCGCCAGCAGCTTGGTCGGCCAGGAGAGCTCTGGAAACACCATATATTTT
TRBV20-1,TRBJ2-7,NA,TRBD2,CSAEGRTSGPYEQYF,TGCAGTGCTGAAGGGCGGACTAGCGGGCCCTACGAGCAGTACTTC
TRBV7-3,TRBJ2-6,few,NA,CASSLTSGNSGANVLTF,TGTGCCAGCAGCTTAACGTCCGGGAACTCTGGGGCCAACGTCCTGACTTTC
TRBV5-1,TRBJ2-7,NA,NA,CASSLGRHLSYEQYF,TGCGCCAGCAGCCTGGGACGTCACCTATCCTACGAGCAGTACTTC
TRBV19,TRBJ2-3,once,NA,CASSSAGPRTDTQYF,TGTGCCAGTAGTTCCGCAGGGCCCCGCACAGATACGCAGTATTTT
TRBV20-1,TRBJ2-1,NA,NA,CSARDLREHNEQFF,TGCAGTGCTAGAGATTTGCGGGAACACAATGAGCAGTTCTTC
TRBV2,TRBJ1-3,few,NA,CASRSLDGLLRNTIYF,TGTGCCAGCAGGAGCCTGGACGGACTACTTAGAAACACCATATATTTT
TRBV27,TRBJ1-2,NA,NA,CASSLQGAGPANYGYTF,TGTGCCAGCAGTTTACAGGGTGCGGGCCCAGCTAACTATGGCTACACCTTC
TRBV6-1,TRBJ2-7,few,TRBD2,CASSQGLAGPHEQYF,TGTGCCAGCAGTCAGGGACTAGCGGGACCCCACGAGCAGTACTTC
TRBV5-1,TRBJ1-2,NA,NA,CASSLWGGSNYGYTF,TGCGCCAGCAGCCTGTGGGGAGGTTCTAACTATGGCTACACCTTC
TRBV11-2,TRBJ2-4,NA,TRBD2,CASSPLAGAKNIQYF,TGTGCCAGCAGCCCCTTAGCGGGAGCCAAAAACATTCAGTACTTC
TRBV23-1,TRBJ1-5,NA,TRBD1,CASSRARDRDSEPQHF,TGCGCCAGCAGTCGCGCCCGGGACAGGGATTCAGAGCCCCAGCATTTT
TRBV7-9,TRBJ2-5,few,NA,CASSSPLRRVRETQYF,TGTGCCAGCAGCTCCCCCTTGCGTCGGGTGCGGGAGACCCAGTACTTC
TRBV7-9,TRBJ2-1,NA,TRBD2,CASSTTSGRIYNEQFF,TGTGCCAGCAGCACAACTAGCGGGAGGATTTACAATGAGCAGTTCTTC
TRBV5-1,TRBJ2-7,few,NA,CASSFRREQYF,TGCGCCAGCAGCTTCAGGAGAGAGCAGTACTTC
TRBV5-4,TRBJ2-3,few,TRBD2,CASSSGLGLAGVLTDTQYF,TGTGCCAGCAGCTCCGGCCTCGGACTAGCGGGGGTGTTAACAGATACGCAGTATTTT
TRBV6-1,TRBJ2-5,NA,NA,CASSEPDYVETQYF,TGTGCCAGCAGTGAACCGGACTACGTGGAGACCCAGTACTTC
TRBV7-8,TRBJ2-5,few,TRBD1,CASLSNRGETQYF,TGTGCCAGCCTTTCCAACAGGGGAGAGACCCAGTACTTC
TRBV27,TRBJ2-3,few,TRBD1,CASSSYHLGMDRGDTQYF,TGTGCCAGCAGTTCGTACCACCTGGGGATGGACAGGGGAGATACGCAGTATTTT
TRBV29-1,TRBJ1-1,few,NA,CSVGSGEAFF,TGCAGCGTTGGTTCTGGGGAAGCTTTCTTT
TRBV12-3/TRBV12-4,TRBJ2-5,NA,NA,CASSLARVGTQYF,TGTGCCAGCAGTTTAGCGAGGGTGGGGACCCAGTACTTC
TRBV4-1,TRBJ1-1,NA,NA,CASSHRTEMNTEAFF,TGCGCCAGCAGCCACCGGACGGAAATGAACACTGAAGCTTTCTTT
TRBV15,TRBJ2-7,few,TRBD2,CATALAGGPEEQYF,TGTGCCACCGCCCTAGCGGGAGGGCCGGAGGAGCAGTACTTC
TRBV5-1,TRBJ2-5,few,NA,CASSLGAVEETQYF,TGCGCCAGCAGCCTTGGCGCGGTGGAAGAGACCCAGTACTTC
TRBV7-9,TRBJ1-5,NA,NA,CASSKEGDPNQPQHF,TGTGCCAGCAGCAAGGAGGGGGACCCCAATCAGCCCCAGCATTTT
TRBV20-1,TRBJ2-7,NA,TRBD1,CSARRGLTYEQYF,TGCAGTGCTCGCAGGGGGCTCACCTACGAGCAGTACTTC
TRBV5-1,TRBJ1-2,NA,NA,CASSLARDSDANGYTF,TGCGCCAGCAGCTTGGCGAGGGACTCGGATGCTAATGGCTACACCTTC
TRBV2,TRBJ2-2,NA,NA,CASNGRSRNTGELFF,TGTGCCAGCAACGGCCGCAGCAGAAACACCGGGGAGCTGTTTTTT
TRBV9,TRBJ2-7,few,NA,CASSVGLAPSYEQYF,TGTGCCAGCAGCGTAGGGCTAGCCCCATCCTACGAGCAGTACTTC
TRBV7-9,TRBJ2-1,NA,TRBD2,CAKTRLAGAYNEQFF,TGTGCCAAGACCCGCCTAGCGGGCGCCTACAATGAGCAGTTCTTC
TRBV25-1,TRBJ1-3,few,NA,CASSARGYRNTIYF,TGTGCCAGCAGCGCCAGGGGTTATCGAAACACCATATATTTT
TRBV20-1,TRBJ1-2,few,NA,CSASGTLGHYGYTF,TGCAGTGCTTCCGGGACTCTGGGACACTATGGCTACACCTTC
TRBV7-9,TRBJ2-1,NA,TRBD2,CASSHSGSLEQFF,TGTGCCAGCAGCCATAGCGGGAGTCTTGAGCAGTTCTTC
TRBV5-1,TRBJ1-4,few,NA,CASRDPTNEKLFF,TGCGCCAGCAGAGATCCAACTAATGAAAAACTGTTTTTT
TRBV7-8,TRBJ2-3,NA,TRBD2,CASSPGTGLEPDTQYF,TGTGCCAGCAGCCCCGGGACGGGACTAGAACCAGATACGCAGTATTTT
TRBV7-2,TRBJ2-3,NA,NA,CASSSTTGGADTQYF,TGTGCCAGCAGCTCTACAACAGGGGGGGCCGATACGCAGTATTTT
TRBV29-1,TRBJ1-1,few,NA,CSVVDRTNTEAFF,TGCAGCGTTGTGGACAGAACGAACACTGAAGCTTTCTTT
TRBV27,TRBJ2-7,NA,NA,CASSYALAGEQYF,TGTGCCAGCAGTTACGCTTTAGCAGGCGAGCAGTACTTC
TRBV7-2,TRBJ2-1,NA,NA,CASSLGGIQGAYNEQFF,TGTGCCAGCAGCTTAGGGGGGATTCAGGGAGCCTACAATGAGCAGTTCTTC